This T cell receptor (beta chain) was identified during a study of T cells in tumors after PD-1 blockade. Across the study: Each patient got pembrolizumab 200 mg every 3 weeks or cemiplimab 350 mg every 2 weeks. A subset received ongoing vismodegib 150 mg daily alongside anti-PD-1 therapy. Peripheral blood samples averaged approximately 35,000 unique clonotypes and roughly 110,000 templates.

Only in-frame clones appear in the TCRdb table, and some are missing; sequencing was by immunoSEQ multiplex PCR. Of 55,000 to 70,000 clones in the sample, about 80% are singletons; the top ten hold 10% to 15%. V was clipped by 4 bases and J by 8 bases, with 20 bases between them. Germline values: CDR1 GTSNPN, CDR2 SVGIG (reference sequence). The CDR3 length is 14 residues. Whole-study findings and limits: About 45% of tumor TCR clonotypes were also found in blood.

About this clone itself: Its cognate antigen is unknown.

The sequencing used PBMCs, collected before anti-PD-1 treatment. The J gene is TRBJ1-2, the V gene TRBV30; D may be TRBD1 (5 bases). This TCR was sampled from a human donor with basal cell carcinoma. CDR3 protein: CAWTGTKKGGGYTF. The CDR3 nucleotides read TGTGCCTGGACCGGGACGAAAAAAGGAGGGGGCTACACCTTC.